Listed below are T cell receptor beta chains from one sample, sequenced in a study of cytomegalovirus exposure and HLA in healthy donors. The repertoire was sequenced with immunoSEQ multiplex PCR; TCRdb's copy has only in-frame clones and lacks some. The sample contains around 97,000 clones, roughly 79% of which appear only once. Sequenced input: PBMCs. These TCRs come from a man aged 50-59 years in good health and CMV-seropositive. The conserved cysteine and the conserved F or W are not part of the CDR3 here. D genes are given only for firm matches. Only part of the rows carry a size: once, few, many, or a class if the clone is expanded.

cdr3_aa: ASSVQSGDGNQPQH
v_call: TRBV7-9
d_call: .
clone_size: .

cdr3_aa: ASSSGQSVDIQY
v_call: TRBV5-1
d_call: TRBD1
clone_size: .

cdr3_aa: ASRTLNTEAF
v_call: TRBV6-1
d_call: .
clone_size: .

cdr3_aa: ASSRRGGEQY
v_call: TRBV7-2
d_call: .
clone_size: .

cdr3_aa: ASSNGLAGGPTAYNEQF
v_call: TRBV19
d_call: TRBD2
clone_size: .

cdr3_aa: ASTFSHPRMGGSNQPQH
v_call: TRBV19
d_call: .
clone_size: .

cdr3_aa: ASSPTGQGVWTEAF
v_call: TRBV18
d_call: TRBD1
clone_size: .

cdr3_aa: ASSTLAGGFSGANVLT
v_call: TRBV5-8
d_call: TRBD2
clone_size: .

cdr3_aa: ASSQGSSPVGYEQY
v_call: TRBV4-1
d_call: .
clone_size: .

cdr3_aa: AWSTGTYEQY
v_call: TRBV30
d_call: .
clone_size: .

cdr3_aa: ATSRVEVTSDQPQH
v_call: TRBV15
d_call: .
clone_size: once

cdr3_aa: ASSEHRGTEAF
v_call: TRBV10-1
d_call: TRBD1
clone_size: .

cdr3_aa: ASSRPSHETQY
v_call: TRBV7-2
d_call: .
clone_size: .

cdr3_aa: AWSGFAQETQY
v_call: TRBV30
d_call: .
clone_size: .

cdr3_aa: ASSPPAGRGGETQY
v_call: TRBV18
d_call: .
clone_size: .

cdr3_aa: ASSLPSYEQY
v_call: TRBV28
d_call: .
clone_size: .

cdr3_aa: ASSESGFSYNEQF
v_call: TRBV6-1
d_call: .
clone_size: .

cdr3_aa: AWSVRLRGRYGYT
v_call: TRBV30
d_call: .
clone_size: .

cdr3_aa: ASSFYAGQGASQPQH
v_call: TRBV7-9
d_call: TRBD1
clone_size: .

cdr3_aa: ASSWTSGSWETQY
v_call: TRBV27
d_call: TRBD2
clone_size: .

cdr3_aa: ASSPPGARTYNEQF
v_call: TRBV5-4
d_call: .
clone_size: few

cdr3_aa: ASSLGGMAGWY
v_call: TRBV7-2
d_call: TRBD2
clone_size: few

cdr3_aa: ASSFGASGFGEQF
v_call: TRBV27
d_call: TRBD2
clone_size: few

cdr3_aa: ASSPSSTDTQY
v_call: TRBV9
d_call: .
clone_size: .

cdr3_aa: ASSQDGGVNEAF
v_call: TRBV4-2
d_call: .
clone_size: .

cdr3_aa: ASSQGQGAGELF
v_call: TRBV7-2
d_call: TRBD1
clone_size: .

cdr3_aa: ASSLARSIVAGSTDTQY
v_call: TRBV7-8
d_call: TRBD2
clone_size: .

cdr3_aa: AWSRLDEQY
v_call: TRBV30
d_call: .
clone_size: .

cdr3_aa: ASSLSPGTEAF
v_call: TRBV5-8
d_call: .
clone_size: once

cdr3_aa: ASSGGEGHNYGYT
v_call: TRBV9
d_call: .
clone_size: .

cdr3_aa: ASSYDGQGNTEAF
v_call: TRBV6-5
d_call: TRBD1
clone_size: once

cdr3_aa: ASSQPSGGTYNEQF
v_call: TRBV19
d_call: TRBD2
clone_size: .

cdr3_aa: ASTHGGIGQNEQF
v_call: TRBV5-4
d_call: .
clone_size: .

cdr3_aa: AISERHDANYGYT
v_call: TRBV10-3
d_call: .
clone_size: once

cdr3_aa: ASSQVPGQGGSQPQH
v_call: TRBV4-1
d_call: TRBD1
clone_size: .

cdr3_aa: ASSLALAGGRVNEQF
v_call: TRBV7-8
d_call: TRBD2
clone_size: .

cdr3_aa: ASSPGTGGGEQY
v_call: TRBV5-1
d_call: TRBD1
clone_size: .